These 6 T cell receptor beta chains originate from one sample sequenced in a study of T cells after yellow fever vaccination. TCRdb called the 5' RACE reads again in MiXCR, with one record for every CDR3 protein. The repertoire holds some 160,000 distinct CDR3 sequences, with approximately 6.8% as singletons. Sequenced here: CD4+ T cells sorted from PBMCs, sampled 5 to 6 days after the first yellow fever vaccination. These receptors all stem from a man younger than 35 who received the YFV17D yellow fever vaccine.

The sample holds many counts of this clonotype. The rearrangement links TRBV7-9 to TRBJ1-1; 8 positions agree with TRBD1. Germline CDR1 reads SEHNR; CDR2 reads FQNEAQ (reference sequence). V gave up 5 bases and J gave up 1 base; unmatched junction bases: 6. The CDR3 contains 15 residues. Here the CDR3 reads CASSARQGWNTEAFF. CDR3 coding DNA: TGTGCCAGCAGCGCCCGACAGGGGTGGAACACTGAAGCTTTCTTT.

This clonotype was recorded at least ten times. This chain joins TRBV7-9 and TRBJ2-3; D unresolved. Trimming took off 3 bases at V and 6 bases at J, with 7 bases between the two ends. CDR3 length equals 12 residues. Per germline, CDR1 SEHNR and CDR2 FQNEAQ (reference sequence). The CDR3 DNA sequence: TGTGCCAGCAGCTTCTACGGGGATACGCAGTATTTT. Residues: CASSFYGDTQYF.

This clonotype was counted at least ten times. V and J are TRBV5-1 and TRBJ2-2; maybe TRBD2 (5 bases). The V gene's germline CDR1 is SGHRS and CDR2 YFSETQ. The CDR3 has 14 residues. V lost 1 base to trimming and J lost 4 bases, with 8 bases between them. The CDR3: CASSLQAGTGELFF. As DNA, the CDR3 is TGCGCCAGCAGCTTGCAGGCGGGCACCGGGGAGCTGTTTTTT.

This clonotype was detected many times. The V call is TRBV6-5, the J call TRBJ2-3; possibly TRBD1 or TRBD2 for D (6 bases each). Germline CDR1 and CDR2: MNHEY and SVGAGI. V was trimmed by 0 bases and J by 8 bases, leaving 18 bases between them. This CDR3 is built from 16 residues. The CDR3 loop reads CASSYSRGALSGTQYF. The CDR3, as DNA: TGTGCCAGCAGTTACTCGAGGGGGGCCTTGTCGGGTACGCAGTATTTT.

The sample holds many counts of this clonotype. V and J are TRBV10-3 and TRBJ1-2, with a weak D call TRBD1 (6 bases). Germline V gives CDR1 ENHRY, CDR2 SYGVKD. The V gene lost 10 bases and the J gene lost 7 bases, with 13 bases spanning the gap. This CDR3 is built from 11 residues. This CDR3 is CATRQESGYTF. The CDR3 coding sequence is TGTGCCACCAGACAGGAGTCTGGCTACACCTTC.

The CDR3 reads CASSLVGTGYTF. The CDR3 bases are TGTGCCAGCAGCTTGGTCGGGACTGGCTACACCTTC. This chain connects TRBV5-6 to TRBJ1-2; the D gene is possibly TRBD1 (5 bases). CDR3 size: 12 residues. Germline V gene sequence: CDR1 SGHDT, CDR2 YYEEEE. Trimming removed 0 bases from V and 7 bases from J, with 7 bases in between.